The entry below describes one T cell receptor beta chain. Its antigen is unknown. CDR3 size: 15 residues. No DNA has been recorded. Germline CDR1 reads SQVTM; CDR2 reads ANQGSEA. Roughly 11-patient cohort: roughly eleven active juvenile idiopathic arthritis patients, 3 polyarticular, 8 oligoarticular. This sample is drawn from a study of synovial regulatory T cells in juvenile arthritis. Generated by immunoSEQ multiplex PCR, the TCRdb table keeps only in-frame clones and is missing some. The sample yields around 9,900 clones, of which the top ten take up about 2.1%. Findings and limits, study-wide: Across patients, iaTreg TCR repertoires were mostly private, partly shared with synovial Teff and blood CPL. TCR diversity was lower in inflammation-associated blood Treg cells than in other blood Treg cells.

This TCR came from a donor younger than 30 with juvenile idiopathic arthritis. The sample was Treg cells from blood. Subset given: remaining (HLA-DR-negative) circulating blood Treg cells. V and J are TRBV29-1 and TRBJ2-7. The CDR3: CSVGTRTFGSYEQYF.